Each of the 2 T cell receptor beta chains below was sequenced from the same sample in a study of blood T cell repertoires in COVID-19. Sequencing was performed with immunoSEQ multiplex PCR; in TCRdb, only in-frame clones are kept and a portion is missing. The table records about 310,000 clones, 85% to 90% of them present only once. Sequenced sample: peripheral blood. The receptor source for this set is a woman between 40 and 55 years old with COVID-19, enrolled during active disease.

This sequence joins TRBV5-1 and TRBJ2-7; the D gene is possibly TRBD1 (5 bases). The germline gives CDR1 SGHRS, CDR2 YFSETQ. Trimming left V 5 bases short and J 2 bases short, with 14 bases between. The CDR3 consists of 14 residues. This CDR3 is CASRLSQGAYEQYF. In DNA form, the CDR3 reads TGCGCCAGCAGGCTATCCCAGGGCGCCTACGAGCAGTACTTC.

With regard to this clone: The same CDR3 also results from other DNA sequences found in this sample. This sequence joins TRBV28 and TRBJ1-4; D is possibly TRBD1 (5 bases). The CDR3 is 12 residues long. Trimming took 8 bases from V and 4 from J, leaving 8 bases between them. Germline lookup yields CDR1 MDHEN and CDR2 SYDVKM. This CDR3 reads CASRQGNEKLFF. DNA for the CDR3: TGTGCCAGCCGGCAGGGTAATGAAAAACTGTTTTTT.